Sequencing of this T cell receptor (beta chain) was carried out in a study of Ad26.COV2.S vaccination and SARS-CoV-2 variants. Study results and caveats: Responses of T cells in total may have been underestimated by the TCR breadth and depth analyses. Substantial breadth was reportedly displayed by spike-specific CD8+ and CD4+ T cell responses after vaccination. Spike-specific TCR breadth was greater in vaccine than placebo recipients. Placebo and vaccine recipients had non-spike TCR breadth that was similar.

Here immunoSEQ multiplex PCR was the method, and the copy in TCRdb shows in-frame clones only, minus some. The sample records over 110,000 clones, roughly 89% being singletons. As to this clone: Its target is not known.

Looked up from germline, CDR1 is SGHTA and CDR2 is FQGNSA. This CDR3 has 15 residues. V gave up 4 bases and J gave up 0 bases, with 10 bases separating them. The specimen comprised peripheral blood, sampled after recovery from COVID-19. The clonotype comes from a human donor who had recovered from COVID-19. V usage is TRBV7-2 and J usage is TRBJ2-1; weak D call: TRBD2 (6 bases). The CDR3 nucleotides are TGTGCCAGCAGCTCCCGGGGGATCTCCTACAATGAGCAGTTCTTC. Residues: CASSSRGISYNEQFF.